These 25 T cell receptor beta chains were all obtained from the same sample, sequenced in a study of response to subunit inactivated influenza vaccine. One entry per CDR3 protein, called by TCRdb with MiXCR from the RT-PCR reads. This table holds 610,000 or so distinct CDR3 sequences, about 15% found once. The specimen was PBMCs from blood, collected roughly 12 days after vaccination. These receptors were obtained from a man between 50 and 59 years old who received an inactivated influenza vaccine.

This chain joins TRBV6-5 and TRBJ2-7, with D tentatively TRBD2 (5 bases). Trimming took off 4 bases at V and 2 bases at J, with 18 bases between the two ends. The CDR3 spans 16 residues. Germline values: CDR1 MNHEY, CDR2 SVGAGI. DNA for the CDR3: TGTGCCAGCAGTTCCGGCGGGTGGGAGAACGCCTACGAGCAGTACTTC. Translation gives CASSSGGWENAYEQYF.

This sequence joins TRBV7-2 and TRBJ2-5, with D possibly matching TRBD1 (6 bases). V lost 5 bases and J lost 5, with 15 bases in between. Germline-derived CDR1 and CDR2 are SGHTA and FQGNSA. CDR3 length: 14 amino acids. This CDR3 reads CASSRQALGETQYF. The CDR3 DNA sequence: TGTGCCAGCAGCCGACAGGCCTTAGGGGAGACCCAGTACTTC.

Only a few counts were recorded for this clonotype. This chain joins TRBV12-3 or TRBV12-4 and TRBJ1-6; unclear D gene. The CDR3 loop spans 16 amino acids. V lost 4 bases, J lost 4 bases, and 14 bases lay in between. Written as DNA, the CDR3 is TGTGCCAGCAGTTGGGATAGTGGCCGTTATAATTCACCCCTCCACTTT. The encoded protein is CASSWDSGRYNSPLHF.

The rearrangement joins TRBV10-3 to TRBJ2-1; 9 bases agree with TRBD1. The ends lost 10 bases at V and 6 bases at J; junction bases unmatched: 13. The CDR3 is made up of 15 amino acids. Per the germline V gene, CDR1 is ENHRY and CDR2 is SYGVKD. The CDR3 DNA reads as TGTGCCACAGAAATGGGACAGGGTGGATCCAATGAGCAGTTCTTC. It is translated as CATEMGQGGSNEQFF.

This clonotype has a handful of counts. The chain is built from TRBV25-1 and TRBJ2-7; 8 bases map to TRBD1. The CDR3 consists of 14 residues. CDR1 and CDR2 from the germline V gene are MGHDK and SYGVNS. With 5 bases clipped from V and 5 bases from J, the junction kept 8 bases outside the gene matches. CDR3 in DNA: TGTGCCAGCAGTACCTTAGACAGGGGCCACGAGCAGTACTTC. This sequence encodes CASSTLDRGHEQYF.

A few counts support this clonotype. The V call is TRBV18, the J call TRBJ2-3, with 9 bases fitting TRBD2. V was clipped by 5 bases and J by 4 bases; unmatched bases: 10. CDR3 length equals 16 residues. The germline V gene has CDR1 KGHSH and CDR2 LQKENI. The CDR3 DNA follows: TGTGCCAGCTCAACGAGGCTAGCGGGGTCAGCAGATACGCAGTATTTT. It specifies CASSTRLAGSADTQYF. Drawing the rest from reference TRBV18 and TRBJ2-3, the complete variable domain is NAGVMQNPRHLVRRRGQEARLRCSPMKGHSHVYWYRQLPEEGLKFMVYLQKENIIDESGMPKERFSAEFPKEGPSILRIQQVVRGDSAAYFCASSTRLAGSADTQYFGPGTRLTVL.

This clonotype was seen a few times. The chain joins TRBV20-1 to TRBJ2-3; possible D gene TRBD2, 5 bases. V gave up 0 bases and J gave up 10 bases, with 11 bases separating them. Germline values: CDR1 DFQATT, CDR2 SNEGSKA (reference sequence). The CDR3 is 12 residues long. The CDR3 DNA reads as TGCAGTGCTAGAGATGTAGCGAGGGCGCAGTATTTT. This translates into CSARDVARAQYF.

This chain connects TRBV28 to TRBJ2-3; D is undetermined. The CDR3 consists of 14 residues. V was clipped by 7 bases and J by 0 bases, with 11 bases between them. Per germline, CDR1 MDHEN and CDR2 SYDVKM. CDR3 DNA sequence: TGTGCCAGCATGTCAGGATCTAGCACAGATACGCAGTATTTT. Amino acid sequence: CASMSGSSTDTQYF.

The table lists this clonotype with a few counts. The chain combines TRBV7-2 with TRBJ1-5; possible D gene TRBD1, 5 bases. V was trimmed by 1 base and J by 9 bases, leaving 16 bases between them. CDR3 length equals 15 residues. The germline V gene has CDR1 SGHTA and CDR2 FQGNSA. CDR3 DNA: TGTGCCAGCAGCTTAGTGGATAGAGGGGAGTCGCCCCAGCATTTT. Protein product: CASSLVDRGESPQHF.

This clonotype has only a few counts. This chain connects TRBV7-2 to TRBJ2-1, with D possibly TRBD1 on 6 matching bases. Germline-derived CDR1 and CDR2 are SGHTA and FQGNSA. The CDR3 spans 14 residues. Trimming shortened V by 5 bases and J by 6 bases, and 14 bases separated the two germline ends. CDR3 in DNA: TGTGCCAGCAGCCGATACGGACAGATCAATGAGCAGTTCTTC. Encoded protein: CASSRYGQINEQFF.

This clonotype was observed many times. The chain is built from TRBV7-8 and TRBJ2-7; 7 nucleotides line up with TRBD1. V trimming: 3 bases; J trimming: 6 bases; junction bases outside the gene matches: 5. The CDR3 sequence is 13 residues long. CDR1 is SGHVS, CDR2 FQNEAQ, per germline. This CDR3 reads CASSFAAGGEQYF. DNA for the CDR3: TGTGCCAGCAGCTTTGCGGCAGGGGGCGAGCAGTACTTC.

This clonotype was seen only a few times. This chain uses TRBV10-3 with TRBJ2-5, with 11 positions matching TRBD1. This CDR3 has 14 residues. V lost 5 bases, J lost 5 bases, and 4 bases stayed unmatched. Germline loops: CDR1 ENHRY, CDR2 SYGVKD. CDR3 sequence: CAISQRDRGETQYF. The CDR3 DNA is TGTGCCATCAGTCAACGGGACAGGGGGGAGACCCAGTACTTC.

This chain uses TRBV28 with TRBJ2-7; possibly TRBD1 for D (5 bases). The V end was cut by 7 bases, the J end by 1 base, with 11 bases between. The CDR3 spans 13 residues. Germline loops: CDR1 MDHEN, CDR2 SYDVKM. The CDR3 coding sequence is TGTGCCAGCACGAGAAGGGGATCCTACGAGCAGTACTTC. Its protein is CASTRRGSYEQYF.

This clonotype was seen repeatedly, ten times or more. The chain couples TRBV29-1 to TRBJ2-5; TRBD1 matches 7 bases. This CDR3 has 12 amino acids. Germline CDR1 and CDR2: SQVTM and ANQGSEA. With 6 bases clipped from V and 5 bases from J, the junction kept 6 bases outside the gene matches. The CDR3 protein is CSVHRGGETQYF. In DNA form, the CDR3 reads TGCAGCGTGCACAGGGGTGGGGAGACCCAGTACTTC.

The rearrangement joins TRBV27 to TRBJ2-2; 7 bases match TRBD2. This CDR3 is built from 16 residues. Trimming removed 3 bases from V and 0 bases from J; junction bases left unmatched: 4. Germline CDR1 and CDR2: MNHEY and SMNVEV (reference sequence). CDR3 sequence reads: CASSFVGGTNTGELFF. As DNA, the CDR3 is TGTGCCAGCAGTTTCGTGGGGGGGACGAACACCGGGGAGCTGTTTTTT.

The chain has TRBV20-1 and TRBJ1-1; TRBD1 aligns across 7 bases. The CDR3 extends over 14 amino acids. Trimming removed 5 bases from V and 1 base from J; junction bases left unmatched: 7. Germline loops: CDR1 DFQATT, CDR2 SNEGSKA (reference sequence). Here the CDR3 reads CSAGEGAWNTEAFF. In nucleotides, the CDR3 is TGCAGTGCTGGGGAGGGGGCATGGAACACTGAAGCTTTCTTT.

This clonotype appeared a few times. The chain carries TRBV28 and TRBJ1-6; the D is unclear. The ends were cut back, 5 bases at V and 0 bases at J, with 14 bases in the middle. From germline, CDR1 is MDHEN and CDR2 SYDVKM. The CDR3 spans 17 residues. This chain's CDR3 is CASSMGRLGSYNSPLHF. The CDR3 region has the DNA TGTGCCAGCAGTATGGGCCGACTAGGCTCCTATAATTCACCCCTCCACTTT.

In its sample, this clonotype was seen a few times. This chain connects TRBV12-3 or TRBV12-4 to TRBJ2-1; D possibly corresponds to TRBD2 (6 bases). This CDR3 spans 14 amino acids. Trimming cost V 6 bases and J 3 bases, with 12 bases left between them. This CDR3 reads CASRTGTDYNEQFF. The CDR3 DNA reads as TGTGCCAGCAGGACCGGGACTGACTACAATGAGCAGTTCTTC.

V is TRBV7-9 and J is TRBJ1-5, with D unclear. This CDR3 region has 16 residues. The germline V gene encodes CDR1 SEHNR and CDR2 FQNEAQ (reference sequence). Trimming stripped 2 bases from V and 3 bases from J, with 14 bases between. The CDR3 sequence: CASSLRFPVSNQPQHF. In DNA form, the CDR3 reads TGTGCCAGCAGCTTAAGGTTTCCGGTCTCCAATCAGCCCCAGCATTTT. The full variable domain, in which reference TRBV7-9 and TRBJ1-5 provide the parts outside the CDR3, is DTGVSQNPRHKITKRGQNVTFRCDPISEHNRLYWYRQTLGQGPEFLTYFQNEAQLEKSRLLSDRFSAERPKGSFSTLEIQRTEQGDSAMYLCASSLRFPVSNQPQHFGDGTRLSIL.

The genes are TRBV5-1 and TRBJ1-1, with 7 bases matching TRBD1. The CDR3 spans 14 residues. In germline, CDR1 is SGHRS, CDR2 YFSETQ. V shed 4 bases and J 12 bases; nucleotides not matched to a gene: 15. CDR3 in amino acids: CASSNSGTERGTFF. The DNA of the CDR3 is TGCGCCAGCAGCAATAGCGGGACAGAGCGGGGAACTTTCTTT.

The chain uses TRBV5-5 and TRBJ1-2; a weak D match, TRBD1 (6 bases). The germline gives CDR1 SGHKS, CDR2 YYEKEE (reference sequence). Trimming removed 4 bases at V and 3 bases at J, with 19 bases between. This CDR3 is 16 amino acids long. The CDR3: CASSPRTARVDYGYTF. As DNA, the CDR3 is TGTGCCAGCAGCCCGCGGACAGCCCGAGTGGACTATGGCTACACCTTC.

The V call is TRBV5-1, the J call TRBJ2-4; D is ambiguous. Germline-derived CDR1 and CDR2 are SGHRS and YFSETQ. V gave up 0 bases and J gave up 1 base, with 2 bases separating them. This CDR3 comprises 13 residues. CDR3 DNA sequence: TGCGCCAGCAGCTTGGCCGCCAAAAACATTCAGTACTTC. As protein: CASSLAAKNIQYF.

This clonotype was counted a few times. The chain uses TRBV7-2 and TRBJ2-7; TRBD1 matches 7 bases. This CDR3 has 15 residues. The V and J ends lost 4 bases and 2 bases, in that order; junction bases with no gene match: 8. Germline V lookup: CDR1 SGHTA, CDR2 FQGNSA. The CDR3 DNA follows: TGTGCCAGCAGCTCCAAACCGGGACAGACCTACGAGCAGTACTTC. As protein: CASSSKPGQTYEQYF.

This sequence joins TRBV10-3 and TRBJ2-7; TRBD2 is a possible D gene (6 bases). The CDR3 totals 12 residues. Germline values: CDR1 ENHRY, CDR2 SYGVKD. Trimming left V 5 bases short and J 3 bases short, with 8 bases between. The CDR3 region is CAISKTSYEQYF. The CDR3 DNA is TGTGCCATCAGTAAGACTAGCTACGAGCAGTACTTC.

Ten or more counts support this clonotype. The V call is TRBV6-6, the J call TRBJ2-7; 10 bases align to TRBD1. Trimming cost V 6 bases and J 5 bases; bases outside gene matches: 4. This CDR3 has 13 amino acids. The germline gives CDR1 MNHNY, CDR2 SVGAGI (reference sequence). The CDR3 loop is CASSRDRGDEQYF. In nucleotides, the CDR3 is TGTGCCAGCAGCCGGGACAGGGGCGACGAGCAGTACTTC.